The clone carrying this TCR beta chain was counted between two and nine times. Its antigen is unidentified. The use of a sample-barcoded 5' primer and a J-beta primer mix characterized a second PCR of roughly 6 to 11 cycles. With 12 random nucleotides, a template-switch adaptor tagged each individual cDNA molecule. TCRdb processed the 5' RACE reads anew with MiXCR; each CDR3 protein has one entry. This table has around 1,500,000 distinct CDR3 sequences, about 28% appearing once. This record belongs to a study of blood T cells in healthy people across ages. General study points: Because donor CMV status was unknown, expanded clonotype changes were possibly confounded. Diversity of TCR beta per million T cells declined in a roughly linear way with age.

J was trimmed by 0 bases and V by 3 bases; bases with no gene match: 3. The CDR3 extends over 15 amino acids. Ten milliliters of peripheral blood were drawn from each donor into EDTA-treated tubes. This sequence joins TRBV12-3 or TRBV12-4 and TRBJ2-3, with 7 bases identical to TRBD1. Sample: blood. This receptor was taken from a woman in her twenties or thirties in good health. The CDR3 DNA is TGTGCCAGCAGTTTTGACAGGGAGAGCACAGATACGCAGTATTTT. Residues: CASSFDRESTDTQYF.